This T cell receptor (beta chain) was identified during a study of early T cells in non-severe SARS-CoV-2 infection. Overall study: Sequencing used unsorted whole-blood bulk RNA, so chains lack pairing.

CDR1 and CDR2 from the germline V gene are LGHDT and YNNKEL (reference sequence). The CDR3 runs to 14 residues. The junction had 5 bases not matched to a gene; V was cut back by 3 bases and J by 3 bases. Using its own MiXCR run on the 5' RACE reads, TCRdb lists one record per CDR3 protein. The data contain more than 90,000 distinct CDR3 sequences, about 11% of them singletons. The chain is built from TRBV3-1 and TRBJ2-7; 7 bases map to TRBD1. Sequenced: whole blood. This TCR was sampled from an adult who was a healthcare worker with PCR-confirmed SARS-CoV-2 infection or an uninfected control (not recorded which). This chain's CDR3 is CASSHLGQDYEQYF. The CDR3, as DNA: TGTGCCAGCAGCCATCTCGGACAGGACTACGAGCAGTACTTC.